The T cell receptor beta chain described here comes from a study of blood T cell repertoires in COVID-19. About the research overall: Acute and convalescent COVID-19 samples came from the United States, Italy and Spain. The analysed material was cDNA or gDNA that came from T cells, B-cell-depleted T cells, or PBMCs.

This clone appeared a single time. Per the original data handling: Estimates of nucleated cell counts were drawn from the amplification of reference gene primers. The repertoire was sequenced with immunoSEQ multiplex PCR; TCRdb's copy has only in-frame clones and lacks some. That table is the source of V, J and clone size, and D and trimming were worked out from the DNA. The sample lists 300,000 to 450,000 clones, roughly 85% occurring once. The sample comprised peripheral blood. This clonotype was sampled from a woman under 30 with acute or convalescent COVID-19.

The CDR3 nucleotides read TGTGCCATCAGTGACAGTGGGGGGATTTACGAGCAGTACTTC. As protein: CAISDSGGIYEQYF. The chain is built from TRBV10-3 and TRBJ2-7; weak D call: TRBD2 (6 bases). This CDR3 contains 14 residues. Germline loops: CDR1 ENHRY, CDR2 SYGVKD. V lost 3 bases and J 4 bases, leaving 13 bases between the germline ends.